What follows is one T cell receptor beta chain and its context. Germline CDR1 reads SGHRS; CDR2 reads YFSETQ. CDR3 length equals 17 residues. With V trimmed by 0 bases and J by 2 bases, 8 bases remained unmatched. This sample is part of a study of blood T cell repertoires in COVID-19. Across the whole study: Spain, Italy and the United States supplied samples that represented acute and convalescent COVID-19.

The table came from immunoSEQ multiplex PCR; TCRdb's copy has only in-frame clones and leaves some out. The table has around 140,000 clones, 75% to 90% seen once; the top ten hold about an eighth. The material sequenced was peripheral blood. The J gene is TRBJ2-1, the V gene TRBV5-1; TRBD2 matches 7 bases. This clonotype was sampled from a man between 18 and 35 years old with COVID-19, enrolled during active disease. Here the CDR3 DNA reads TGCGCCAGCAGCTTGGGGTATGGCGGGAGCACCTACAATGAGCAGTTCTTC. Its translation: CASSLGYGGSTYNEQFF.